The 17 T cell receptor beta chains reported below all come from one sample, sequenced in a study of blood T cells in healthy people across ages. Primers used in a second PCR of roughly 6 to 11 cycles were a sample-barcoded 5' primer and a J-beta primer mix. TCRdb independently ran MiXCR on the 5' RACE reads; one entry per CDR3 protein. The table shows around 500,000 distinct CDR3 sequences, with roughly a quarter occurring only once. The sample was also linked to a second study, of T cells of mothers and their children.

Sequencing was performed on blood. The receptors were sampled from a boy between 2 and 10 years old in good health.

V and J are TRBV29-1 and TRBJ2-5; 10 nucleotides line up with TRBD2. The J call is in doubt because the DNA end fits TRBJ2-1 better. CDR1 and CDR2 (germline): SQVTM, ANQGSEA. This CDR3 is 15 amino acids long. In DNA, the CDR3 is TGCAGCGTTGGAGCGGGGGGGGGATTCTACAATGAGCAGTTCTTC. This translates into CSVGAGGGFYNEQFF.

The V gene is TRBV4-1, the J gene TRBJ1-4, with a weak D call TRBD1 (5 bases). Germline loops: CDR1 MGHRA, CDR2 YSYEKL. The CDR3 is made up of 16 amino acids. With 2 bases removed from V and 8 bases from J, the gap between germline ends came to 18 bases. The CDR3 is CASSQNPGTSKEKLFF. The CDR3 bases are TGCGCCAGCAGCCAAAACCCGGGGACTTCAAAGGAAAAACTGTTTTTT.

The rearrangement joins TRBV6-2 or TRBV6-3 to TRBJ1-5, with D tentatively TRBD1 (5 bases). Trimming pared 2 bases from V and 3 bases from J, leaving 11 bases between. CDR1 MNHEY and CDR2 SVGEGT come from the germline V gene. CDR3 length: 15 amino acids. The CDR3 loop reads CASSYEGRDNQPQHF. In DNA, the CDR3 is TGTGCCAGCAGTTACGAGGGCAGGGACAATCAGCCCCAGCATTTT.

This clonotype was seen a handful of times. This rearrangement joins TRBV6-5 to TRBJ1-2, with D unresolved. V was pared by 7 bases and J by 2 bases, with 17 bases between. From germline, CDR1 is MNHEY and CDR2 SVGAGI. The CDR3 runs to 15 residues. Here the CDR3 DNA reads TGTGCCAGCACTTCCAGCGCCGGCTCGAACTATGGCTACACCTTC. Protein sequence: CASTSSAGSNYGYTF.

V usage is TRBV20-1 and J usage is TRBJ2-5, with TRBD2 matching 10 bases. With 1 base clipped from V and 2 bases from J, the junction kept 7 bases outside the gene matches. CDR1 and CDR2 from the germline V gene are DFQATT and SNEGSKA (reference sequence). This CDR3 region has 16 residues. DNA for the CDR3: TGCAGTGCTAGAGTCCTAGCGGGGGCCCCTCAAGAGACCCAGTACTTC. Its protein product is CSARVLAGAPQETQYF.

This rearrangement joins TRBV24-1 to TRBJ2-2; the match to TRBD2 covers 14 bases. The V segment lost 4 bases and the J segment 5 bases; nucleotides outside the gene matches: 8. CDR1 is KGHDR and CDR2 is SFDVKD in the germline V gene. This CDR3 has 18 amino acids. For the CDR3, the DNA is TGTGCCACCAGTGACTCGGGACTAGCGGGAGTGAGAACCGGGGAGCTGTTTTTT. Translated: CATSDSGLAGVRTGELFF.

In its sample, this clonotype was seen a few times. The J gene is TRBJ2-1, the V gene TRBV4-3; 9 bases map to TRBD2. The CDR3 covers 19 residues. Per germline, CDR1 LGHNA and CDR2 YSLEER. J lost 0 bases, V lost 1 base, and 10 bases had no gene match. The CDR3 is CASSQVSAGGPSSYNEQFF. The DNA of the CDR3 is TGCGCCAGCAGCCAAGTGTCAGCGGGAGGTCCGAGCTCCTACAATGAGCAGTTCTTC.

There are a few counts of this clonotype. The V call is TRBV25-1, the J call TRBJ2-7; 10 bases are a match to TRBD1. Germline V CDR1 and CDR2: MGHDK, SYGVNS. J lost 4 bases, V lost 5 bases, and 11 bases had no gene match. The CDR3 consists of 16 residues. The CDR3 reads CASSPQLRDRGYEQYF. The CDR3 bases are TGTGCCAGCAGTCCCCAACTACGGGACAGGGGATACGAGCAGTACTTC.

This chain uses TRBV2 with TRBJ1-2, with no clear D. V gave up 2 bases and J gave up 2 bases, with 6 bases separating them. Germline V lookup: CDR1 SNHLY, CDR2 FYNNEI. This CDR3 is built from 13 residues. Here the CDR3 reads CASSERGNYGYTF. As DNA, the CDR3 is TGTGCCAGCAGTGAACGGGGAAACTATGGCTACACCTTC. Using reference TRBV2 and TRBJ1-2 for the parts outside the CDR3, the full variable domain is EPEVTQTPSHQVTQMGQEVILRCVPISNHLYFYWYRQILGQKVEFLVSFYNNEISEKSEIFDDQFSVERPDGSNFTLKIRSTKLEDSAMYFCASSERGNYGYTFGSGTRLTVV.

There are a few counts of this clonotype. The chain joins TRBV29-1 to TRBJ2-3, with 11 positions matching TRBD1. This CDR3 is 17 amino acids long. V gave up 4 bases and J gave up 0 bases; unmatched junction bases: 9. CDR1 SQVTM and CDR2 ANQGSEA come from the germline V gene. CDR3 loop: CSVVPKDRGPSTDTQYF. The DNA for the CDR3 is TGCAGCGTTGTCCCTAAGGACAGGGGGCCAAGCACAGATACGCAGTATTTT.

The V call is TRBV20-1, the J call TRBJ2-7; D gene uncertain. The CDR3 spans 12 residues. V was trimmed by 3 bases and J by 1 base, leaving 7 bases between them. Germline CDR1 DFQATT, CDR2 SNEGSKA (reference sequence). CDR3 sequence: CSARWRSYEQYF. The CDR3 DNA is TGCAGTGCTAGGTGGAGATCCTACGAGCAGTACTTC.

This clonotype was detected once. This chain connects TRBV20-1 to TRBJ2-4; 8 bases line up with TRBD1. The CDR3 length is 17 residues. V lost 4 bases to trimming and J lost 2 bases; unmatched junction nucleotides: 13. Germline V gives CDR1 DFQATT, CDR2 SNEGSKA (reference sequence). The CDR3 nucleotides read TGCAGTGCTATCCTTAATGACAGGGGTGGAACCAAAAACATTCAGTACTTC. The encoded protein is CSAILNDRGGTKNIQYF.

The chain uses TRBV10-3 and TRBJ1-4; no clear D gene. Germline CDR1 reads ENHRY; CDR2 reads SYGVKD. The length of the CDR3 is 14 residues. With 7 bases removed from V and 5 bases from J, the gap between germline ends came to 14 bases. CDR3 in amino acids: CAIIVDARNEKLFF. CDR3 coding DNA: TGTGCCATCATTGTAGACGCGAGGAATGAAAAACTGTTTTTT.

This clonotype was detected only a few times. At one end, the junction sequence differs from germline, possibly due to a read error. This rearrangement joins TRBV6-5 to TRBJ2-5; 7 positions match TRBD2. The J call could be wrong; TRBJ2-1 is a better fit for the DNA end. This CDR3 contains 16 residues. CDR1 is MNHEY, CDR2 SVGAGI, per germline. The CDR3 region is CASSYGAGVVDNEQFF. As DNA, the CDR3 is TGTGCCAGCAGTTACGGTGCGGGAGTGGTGGACAATGAACAGTTCTTC.

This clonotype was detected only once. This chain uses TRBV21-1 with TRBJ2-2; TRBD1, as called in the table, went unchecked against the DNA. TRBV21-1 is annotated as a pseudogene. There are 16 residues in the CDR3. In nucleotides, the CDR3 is TGTGCCAGCAGCAACCTGACAGGGGAGGACACCGGGGAGCTGTTTTTT. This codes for CASSNLTGEDTGELFF.

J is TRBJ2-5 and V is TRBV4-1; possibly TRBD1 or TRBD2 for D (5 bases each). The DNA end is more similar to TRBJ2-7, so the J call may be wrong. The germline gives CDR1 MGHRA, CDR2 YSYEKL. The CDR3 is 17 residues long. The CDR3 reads CASSQEDFRESTYEQYF. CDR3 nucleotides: TGCGCCAGCAGCCAAGAGGACTTCAGGGAGAGCACCTACGAGCAGTACTTC.

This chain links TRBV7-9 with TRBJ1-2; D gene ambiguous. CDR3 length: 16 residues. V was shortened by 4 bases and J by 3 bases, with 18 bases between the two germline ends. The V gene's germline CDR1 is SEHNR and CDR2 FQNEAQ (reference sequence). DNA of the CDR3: TGTGCCAGCAGCTCGAGGCCGGGGATCGGTGACTATGGCTACACCTTC. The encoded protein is CASSSRPGIGDYGYTF.